This TCR beta chain was profiled in a study of siplizumab effects on memory and regulatory T cells (dated by TCRdb to between 2017 and 2020). For the study in its entirety: The study looked at the effect of siplizumab, an anti-CD2 antibody, on alloreactive T-cell subsets in allogeneic mixed lymphocyte reactions made from human PBMCs. The paper's findings and limits, for the study overall: Because sequences at frequencies below about 10^-5 were poorly captured, only a minor fraction of alloreactive clones could be mapped back to unstimulated subsets. Among mappable alloreactive CD4+ clones, an average Treg-derived fraction of 68.8% was observed with siplizumab, compared with 26.9% in control reactions. For roughly 75-95% of proliferating CD4+ or CD8+ clones, no naive or memory phenotype could be assigned. Siplizumab significantly reduced the cumulative frequency of alloreactive sequences traceable to unstimulated CD4+ memory T cells. The suppressive function of proliferating Tregs from siplizumab cultures was not functionally confirmed. Greater diversity appeared to be present in unstimulated naive T cells than in memory T cells, and a substantial contribution to the alloresponse seemed to be made by naive cells.

About this clone itself: Its antigen target is currently unknown. No much larger clonotype is one base removed from it; base qualities were not supplied.

The cysteine opens and the phenylalanine closes a CDR3 of 15 amino acids. The kept DNA is CDR3 alone, 45 bases in frame from the first base. CDR1 and CDR2, looked up from the germline V gene, are SGHVS and FNYEAQ. The V and J ends are trimmed by 5 bases and 3 bases, leaving 17 bases between them. Library preparation employed the immunoSEQ multiplex PCR assay. The deep sequencing platform assayed around 94,000 TCR templates per sample. Genomic DNA extracted from sorted T cells was used for TCRbeta CDR3 sequencing. The authors' pipeline ran thus. The R programming language was used for clonal analysis of TCRbeta CDR3 data. Alloreactive CD4+ and CD8+ clones were defined by comparing unstimulated samples with post-reaction CFSE-low samples. Alloreactive CD4+ clones were assigned to regulatory or non-regulatory origin by matching sequences to sorted unstimulated Treg and non-Treg repertoires. TCRdb's version of the immuneACCESS table is confined to in-frame rearrangements and falls short of the full clone set. An unresolved V gene accounts for under half of the shortfall where checked; the remainder is of unknown origin. For V, J and clone size, that table is used; D and trimming come from the DNA. The sample table records 87,000 or so clones; about 87% of these occur just once. The ten largest clones add up to approximately 15% of the sample.

Sorted unstimulated T cells, along with proliferating T cells recovered from mixed lymphocyte reactions, underwent TCRbeta CDR3 sequencing. Fresh whole blood from ten HLA-typed healthy donors was used as the source from which PBMCs were isolated. Sequencing was done on a sample of CD4+ T cells sorted from blood. This clonotype was sampled from a human donor in good health. The chain is assembled from TRBV7-6 and TRBJ2-7; a tentative D match to TRBD2 spans 5 bases. In nucleotides, the sequence is TGTGCCAGCAGCCCGGAGGAGATAGCGAGCTACGAGCAGTACTTC. Its protein product is CASSPEEIASYEQYF.